The 28 T cell receptor beta chains given below trace back to one sample, sequenced in a study of cytomegalovirus exposure and HLA in healthy donors. Vbeta (60) and Jbeta (13) primers were used in the PCR. Sequenced by immunoSEQ multiplex PCR; TCRdb stores in-frame clones only, minus some. Altogether under 200,000 clones are present, around four fifths being singletons, with the ten largest covering over 2.5%. The sequenced sample was PBMCs. These receptors were collected from a female donor in good health and CMV-seronegative.

The chain carries TRBV6-1 and TRBJ1-6; D unclear. CDR3 length equals 11 residues. Trimming took 7 bases from V and 9 from J, leaving 7 bases between them. The V gene's germline CDR1 is MNHNS and CDR2 SASEGT. The CDR3 DNA reads as TGTGCCAGCACCGCGAGTTCACCCCTCCACTTT. Amino acids: CASTASSPLHF.

The genes are TRBV28 and TRBJ2-7; TRBD2 matches 8 bases. The V gene's germline CDR1 is MDHEN and CDR2 SYDVKM. The CDR3 runs 14 residues. V lost 6 bases and J lost 3; bases outside the gene matches: 7. The DNA of the CDR3 is TGTGCCAGCAGCAGACTAGCGAAGCACTACGAGCAGTACTTC. Its protein is CASSRLAKHYEQYF.

The chain joins TRBV6-4 to TRBJ2-3; a possible D gene is TRBD1 (6 bases). The length of the CDR3 is 15 residues. The germline V gene has CDR1 MRHNA and CDR2 SNTAGT. V was pared by 0 bases and J by 5 bases, with 12 bases between. CDR3 in DNA: TGTGCCAGCAGTGACTCGAGGCAGGGGATAGATACGCAGTATTTT. The encoded protein is CASSDSRQGIDTQYF.

The chain recombines TRBV4-1 with TRBJ2-5; 7 nucleotides align to TRBD2. This CDR3 has 16 residues. Germline assignment: CDR1 MGHRA and CDR2 YSYEKL. The V gene end was trimmed by 4 bases and the J gene end by 11 bases; junction bases not matched to a gene: 19. The CDR3 here is CASSRSPVGVREEQYF. The CDR3 nucleotides are TGCGCCAGCAGCCGATCCCCCGTGGGGGTCCGGGAGGAGCAGTACTTC.

This chain joins TRBV6-6 and TRBJ2-3; 9 bases are a match to TRBD1. Germline-derived CDR1 and CDR2 are MNHNY and SVGAGI (reference sequence). The CDR3 totals 16 residues. The trim removed 5 bases at V and 2 bases at J, leaving 8 bases unmatched. The CDR3 reads CASSAWDRDDTDTQYF. CDR3 nucleotides: TGTGCCAGCAGTGCCTGGGACAGGGACGACACAGATACGCAGTATTTT.

The rearrangement joins TRBV6-5 to TRBJ1-2, with D perhaps TRBD1 (6 bases). The V end was cut by 5 bases, the J end by 7 bases, with 11 bases between. CDR1 and CDR2 from the germline V gene are MNHEY and SVGAGI. This CDR3 contains 12 residues. CDR3 sequence (DNA): TGTGCCAGCAGTAGACAGGATGGTGGCTACACCTTC. Amino acids: CASSRQDGGYTF.

The chain joins TRBV9 to TRBJ2-7; 8 bases line up with TRBD1. CDR1 and CDR2 from the germline V gene are SGDLS and YYNGEE. The V gene end was trimmed by 0 bases and the J gene end by 5 bases; junction bases not matched to a gene: 4. The CDR3 length is 14 residues. The CDR3, as DNA: TGTGCCAGCAGCGTAGGCCAGGGGGCCCACGAGCAGTACTTC. Translated, it gives CASSVGQGAHEQYF.

This rearrangement joins TRBV6-1 to TRBJ2-2; 9 bases map to TRBD2. The CDR3 is made up of 14 amino acids. Looked up from germline, CDR1 is MNHNS and CDR2 is SASEGT. V lost 7 bases to trimming and J lost 7 bases; unmatched junction nucleotides: 7. CDR3 in DNA: TGTGCCAGCATAATAGCGGGAGATCACGGGGAGCTGTTTTTT. Protein: CASIIAGDHGELFF.

The rearrangement uses TRBV19 and TRBJ1-5, with D maybe TRBD1 (5 bases). V was cut by 1 base and J by 0 bases, with 10 bases left in between. Germline values: CDR1 LNHDA, CDR2 SQIVND (reference sequence). The CDR3 is 16 amino acids. CDR3 coding DNA: TGTGCCAGTAGTATAGGACAGAGACATAGCAATCAGCCCCAGCATTTT. It translates to CASSIGQRHSNQPQHF. Full variable domain (remainder filled in from reference TRBV19 and TRBJ1-5): DGGITQSPKYLFRKEGQNVTLSCEQNLNHDAMYWYRQDPGQGLRLIYYSQIVNDFQKGDIAEGYSVSREKKESFPLTVTSAQKNPTAFYLCASSIGQRHSNQPQHFGDGTRLSIL.

V and J are TRBV7-9 and TRBJ2-7, with 10 bases that match TRBD2. In germline, CDR1 is SEHNR, CDR2 FQNEAQ (reference sequence). The CDR3 runs to 13 residues. Unmatched junction bases numbered 2, after V lost 6 bases and J lost 3 bases. DNA for the CDR3: TGTGCCAGCAGAGCTAGCGGGAGCTACGAGCAGTACTTC. It translates to CASRASGSYEQYF.

V and J are TRBV9 and TRBJ2-3; 8 positions match TRBD2. CDR1 is SGDLS, CDR2 YYNGEE, per germline. The CDR3 is 15 residues long. Losses at the gene ends were 2 bases for V and 5 bases for J; bases not matched to a gene: 7. In DNA, the CDR3 is TGTGCCAGCAGCGTTCATACGGGGGGGCGAGATACGCAGTATTTT. As protein: CASSVHTGGRDTQYF.

The chain combines TRBV19 with TRBJ2-5; TRBD2 matches 8 bases. The CDR3 contains 15 residues. Germline trimming cut 5 bases from V and 2 bases from J; bases unmatched to any gene: 7. Per germline, CDR1 LNHDA and CDR2 SQIVND (reference sequence). The CDR3 loop reads CASSAGTRKQETQYF. The CDR3 DNA sequence: TGTGCCAGTAGTGCCGGGACTAGAAAACAAGAGACCCAGTACTTC.

The count of this clone is one. The rearrangement joins TRBV6-4 to TRBJ1-1, with TRBD1 matching 9 bases. The CDR3 is 14 residues long. Losses at the gene ends were 7 bases for V and 3 bases for J; bases not matched to a gene: 6. CDR1 and CDR2 from the germline V gene are MRHNA and SNTAGT. This CDR3 is CASKQGATDTEAFF. The CDR3 region has the DNA TGTGCCAGCAAACAGGGGGCTACGGACACTGAAGCTTTCTTT.

This clone has only a few counts. The rearrangement joins TRBV7-9 to TRBJ1-2; the D gene is possibly TRBD1 (6 bases). The CDR3 runs 15 residues. Per the germline V gene, CDR1 is SEHNR and CDR2 is FQNEAQ (reference sequence). Trimming shortened V by 5 bases and J by 4 bases, and 17 bases separated the two germline ends. CDR3 in DNA: TGTGCCAGCAGCCCAGGGGCAGGGGAGGGCTATGGCTACACCTTC. Translation gives CASSPGAGEGYGYTF.

The chain combines TRBV12-5 with TRBJ2-7; 8 nucleotides align to TRBD1. The V and J ends lost 1 base and 6 bases, in that order; junction bases with no gene match: 11. The CDR3 consists of 16 residues. Germline lookup yields CDR1 LGHNT and CDR2 FRNRAP. In DNA, the CDR3 is TGTGCTAGTGGTTTGGACAGGGGGGATAATACGGTCGAGCAGTACTTC. This translates into CASGLDRGDNTVEQYF.

This chain uses TRBV5-1 with TRBJ1-1; D unclear. CDR1 SGHRS and CDR2 YFSETQ come from the germline V gene. V gave up 1 base and J gave up 3 bases, with 13 bases separating them. This CDR3 is 15 amino acids long. In DNA, the CDR3 is TGCGCCAGCAGCTTGAGGGTAGGGAGGGACACTGAAGCTTTCTTT. It specifies CASSLRVGRDTEAFF. The variable domain in full, completed from reference TRBV5-1 and TRBJ1-1, reads KAGVTQTPRYLIKTRGQQVTLSCSPISGHRSVSWYQQTPGQGLQFLFEYFSETQRNKGNFPGRFSGRQFSNSRSEMNVSTLELGDSALYLCASSLRVGRDTEAFFGQGTRLTVV.

The chain joins TRBV2 to TRBJ2-3; the match to TRBD2 covers 9 bases. Germline CDR1 SNHLY, CDR2 FYNNEI. This CDR3 spans 15 amino acids. Trimming took 2 bases from V and 4 from J; bases not matched to a gene: 4. This CDR3 is CASSELRGGPDTQYF. The CDR3 DNA reads TGTGCCAGCAGTGAATTGCGGGGGGGTCCAGATACGCAGTATTTT.

The chain carries TRBV27 and TRBJ2-7; TRBD1 matches 7 bases. Germline V gives CDR1 MNHEY, CDR2 SMNVEV (reference sequence). The V gene end was trimmed by 8 bases and the J gene end by 2 bases; junction bases not matched to a gene: 6. The CDR3 runs 13 residues. CDR3 in amino acids: CASGRQGPYEQYF. CDR3 in DNA: TGTGCCAGCGGCCGACAGGGCCCCTACGAGCAGTACTTC.

The chain joins TRBV7-9 to TRBJ2-3; TRBD2 agrees at 11 bases. Germline CDR1 and CDR2: SEHNR and FQNEAQ (reference sequence). This CDR3 is 19 amino acids long. V shed 5 bases, J shed 0 bases, and the junction held 13 bases outside the gene matches. The CDR3 sequence: CASSPRLAGGKLSTDTQYF. Here the CDR3 DNA reads TGTGCCAGCAGCCCGAGATTAGCGGGGGGGAAATTAAGCACAGATACGCAGTATTTT.

The chain couples TRBV27 to TRBJ2-1; 14 bases are shared with TRBD2. The ends lost 1 base at V and 8 bases at J; junction bases unmatched: 22. The V gene's germline CDR1 is MNHEY and CDR2 SMNVEV (reference sequence). The CDR3 runs 22 residues. The CDR3 DNA follows: TGTGCCAGCAGTTTATTCGCGAGTTCGGGACTAGCGGGAGATCTGGGTGGCGATGAGCAGTTCTTC. It specifies CASSLFASSGLAGDLGGDEQFF.

This rearrangement joins TRBV5-6 to TRBJ1-4; the D gene is possibly TRBD1 (5 bases). The CDR3 length is 15 residues. V lost 4 bases and J 5 bases, leaving 15 bases between the germline ends. Germline V gene data show CDR1 as SGHDT and CDR2 as YYEEEE. CDR3 sequence: CASSSGTDTNEKLFF. The CDR3 bases are TGTGCCAGCAGCAGCGGGACTGACACAAATGAAAAACTGTTTTTT.

The chain uses TRBV7-6 and TRBJ2-1; a weak D match, TRBD2 (7 bases). From germline, CDR1 is SGHVS and CDR2 FNYEAQ. The CDR3 extends over 17 amino acids. V gave up 3 bases and J gave up 9 bases, with 24 bases separating them. DNA for the CDR3: TGTGCCAGCAGCTTGGCGAACAATGGGGGGGGGCCGGGTGAGCAGTTCTTC. Translation: CASSLANNGGGPGEQFF. Together with reference TRBV7-6 and TRBJ2-1, the CDR3 gives the full variable domain: GAGVSQSPRYKVTKRGQDVALRCDPISGHVSLYWYRQALGQGPEFLTYFNYEAQQDKSGLPNDRFSAERPEGSISTLTIQRTEQRDSAMYRCASSLANNGGGPGEQFFGPGTRLTVL.

The chain uses TRBV4-1 and TRBJ2-2; TRBD2 aligns across 11 bases. CDR1 is MGHRA and CDR2 is YSYEKL in the germline V gene. The CDR3 length is 17 residues. V lost 3 bases, J lost 10 bases, and 13 bases stayed unmatched. CDR3 in DNA: TGCGCCAGCAGCCAGGGCAGACTAGCGGGGCCGCCGCCGGAGCTGTTTTTT. This translates into CASSQGRLAGPPPELFF.

The chain employs TRBV2 and TRBJ2-3; possible D gene TRBD1, 5 bases. V lost 6 bases to trimming and J lost 1 base, with 14 bases between them. This CDR3 has 15 amino acids. Germline CDR1 and CDR2: SNHLY and FYNNEI. As DNA, the CDR3 is TGTGCCAGCAGACCCAGGGTACGAGGCACAGATACGCAGTATTTT. This codes for CASRPRVRGTDTQYF. The entire variable domain, with the rest obtained from reference TRBV2 and TRBJ2-3, is as follows: EPEVTQTPSHQVTQMGQEVILRCVPISNHLYFYWYRQILGQKVEFLVSFYNNEISEKSEIFDDQFSVERPDGSNFTLKIRSTKLEDSAMYFCASRPRVRGTDTQYFGPGTRLTVL.

V gene TRBV7-2 combines with J gene TRBJ1-2; TRBD1 might be the D (6 bases). This CDR3 region has 13 residues. The germline V gene encodes CDR1 SGHTA and CDR2 FQGNSA. Trimming cost V 5 bases and J 2 bases, with 9 bases left between them. The chain's CDR3 is CASSRTENYGYTF. The CDR3 nucleotides read TGTGCCAGCAGCCGGACAGAGAACTATGGCTACACCTTC.

The chain carries TRBV19 and TRBJ1-5; the D is unclear. The CDR3 spans 14 residues. The V and J ends lost 2 bases and 7 bases respectively, with 12 bases between them. CDR1 is LNHDA and CDR2 is SQIVND in the germline V gene (reference sequence). The CDR3 loop reads CASSINPDGQPQHF. CDR3 nucleotides: TGTGCCAGTAGTATAAACCCCGACGGGCAGCCCCAGCATTTT.

The chain uses TRBV30 and TRBJ1-5; the D gene is possibly TRBD1 (5 bases). The germline V gene encodes CDR1 GTSNPN and CDR2 SVGIG (reference sequence). The V end was cut by 3 bases, the J end by 7 bases, with 13 bases between. CDR3 length: 13 residues. The CDR3 spells CAWSRGIAQPQHF. The CDR3 bases are TGTGCCTGGAGCCGGGGGATAGCCCAGCCCCAGCATTTT.

As concerns this clone: This CDR3 is also generated by other DNA sequences in the sample. The rearrangement uses TRBV5-6 and TRBJ2-7; TRBD2 agrees at 7 bases. Germline lookup yields CDR1 SGHDT and CDR2 YYEEEE. CDR3 size: 16 residues. V gave up 0 bases and J gave up 7 bases; unmatched junction bases: 13. Written as DNA, the CDR3 is TGTGCCAGCAGCTTGGGGGGTCCTAGCGGAAGGGTTGAGCAGTACTTC. Its protein product is CASSLGGPSGRVEQYF.